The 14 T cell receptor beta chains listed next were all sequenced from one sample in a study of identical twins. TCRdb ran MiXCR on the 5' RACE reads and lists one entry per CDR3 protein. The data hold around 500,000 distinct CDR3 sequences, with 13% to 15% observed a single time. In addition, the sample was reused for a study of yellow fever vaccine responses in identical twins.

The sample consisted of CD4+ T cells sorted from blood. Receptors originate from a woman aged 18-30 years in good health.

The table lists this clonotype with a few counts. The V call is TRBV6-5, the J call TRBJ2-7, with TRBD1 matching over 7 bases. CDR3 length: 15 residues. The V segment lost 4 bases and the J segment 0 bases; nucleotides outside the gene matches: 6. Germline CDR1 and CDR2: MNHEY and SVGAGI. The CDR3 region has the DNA TGTGCCAGCAGTTCCGTAAGGGACAGCTCCTACGAGCAGTACTTC. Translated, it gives CASSSVRDSSYEQYF.

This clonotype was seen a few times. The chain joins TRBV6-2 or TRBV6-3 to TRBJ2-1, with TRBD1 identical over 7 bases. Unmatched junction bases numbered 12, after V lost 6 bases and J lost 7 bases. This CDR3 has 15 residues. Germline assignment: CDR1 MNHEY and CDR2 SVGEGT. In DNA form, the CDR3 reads TGTGCCAGCAGGCCAACAGGCCAGGGGGTAAATGAGCAGTTCTTC. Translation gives CASRPTGQGVNEQFF.

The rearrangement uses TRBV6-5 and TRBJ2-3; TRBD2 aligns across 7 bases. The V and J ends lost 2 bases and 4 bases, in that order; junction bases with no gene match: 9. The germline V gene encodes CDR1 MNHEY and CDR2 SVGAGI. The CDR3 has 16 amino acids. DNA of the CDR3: TGTGCCAGCAGTTACGTGGCGGGGAGGGCATCAGATACGCAGTATTTT. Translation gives CASSYVAGRASDTQYF.

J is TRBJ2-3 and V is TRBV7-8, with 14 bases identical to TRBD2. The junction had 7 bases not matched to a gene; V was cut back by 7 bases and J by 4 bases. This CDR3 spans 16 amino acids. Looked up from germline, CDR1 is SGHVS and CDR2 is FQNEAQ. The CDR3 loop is CASKPKGLAGADTQYF. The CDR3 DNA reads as TGTGCCAGCAAGCCCAAGGGACTAGCGGGAGCAGATACGCAGTATTTT.

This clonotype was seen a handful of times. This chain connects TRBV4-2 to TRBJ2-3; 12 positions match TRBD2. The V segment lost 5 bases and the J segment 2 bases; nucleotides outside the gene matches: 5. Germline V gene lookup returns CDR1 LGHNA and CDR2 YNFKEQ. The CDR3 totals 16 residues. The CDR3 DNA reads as TGTGCCAGCAGCTCACTAGCGGGGGGATACACAGATACGCAGTATTTT. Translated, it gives CASSSLAGGYTDTQYF.

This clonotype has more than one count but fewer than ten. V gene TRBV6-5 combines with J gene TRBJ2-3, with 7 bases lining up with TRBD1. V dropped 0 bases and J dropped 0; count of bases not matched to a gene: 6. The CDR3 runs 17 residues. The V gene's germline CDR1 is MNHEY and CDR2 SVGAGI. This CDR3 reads CASSYSLPGQSTDTQYF. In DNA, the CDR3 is TGTGCCAGCAGTTACTCGCTACCGGGACAGAGCACAGATACGCAGTATTTT.

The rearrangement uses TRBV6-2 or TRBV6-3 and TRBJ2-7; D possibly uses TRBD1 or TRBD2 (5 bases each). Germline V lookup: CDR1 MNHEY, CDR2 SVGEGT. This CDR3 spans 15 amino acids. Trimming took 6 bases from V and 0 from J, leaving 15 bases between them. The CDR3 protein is CASRNLGASSYEQYF. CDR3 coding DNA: TGTGCCAGCAGAAACCTCGGGGCTAGCTCCTACGAGCAGTACTTC.

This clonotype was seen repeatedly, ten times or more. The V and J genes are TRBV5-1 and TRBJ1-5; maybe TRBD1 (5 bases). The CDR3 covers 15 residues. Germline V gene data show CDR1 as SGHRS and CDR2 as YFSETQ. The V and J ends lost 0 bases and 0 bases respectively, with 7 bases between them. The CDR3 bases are TGCGCCAGCAGCTTGGAGGGGACTAGCAATCAGCCCCAGCATTTT. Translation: CASSLEGTSNQPQHF.

The CDR3 is CASQLIRDRDGDTQYF. In DNA, the CDR3 is TGTGCCAGCCAACTAATCCGGGACAGGGATGGAGATACGCAGTATTTT. The chain employs TRBV2 and TRBJ2-3, with TRBD1 matching over 9 bases. This CDR3 contains 16 residues. Per germline, CDR1 SNHLY and CDR2 FYNNEI. V lost 8 bases to trimming and J lost 5 bases; unmatched junction nucleotides: 14.

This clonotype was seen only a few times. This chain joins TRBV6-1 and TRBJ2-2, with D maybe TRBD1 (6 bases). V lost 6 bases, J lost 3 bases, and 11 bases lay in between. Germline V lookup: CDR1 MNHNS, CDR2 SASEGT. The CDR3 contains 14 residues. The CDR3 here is CASRSTGHTGELFF. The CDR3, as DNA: TGTGCCAGCAGATCGACAGGACACACCGGGGAGCTGTTTTTT.

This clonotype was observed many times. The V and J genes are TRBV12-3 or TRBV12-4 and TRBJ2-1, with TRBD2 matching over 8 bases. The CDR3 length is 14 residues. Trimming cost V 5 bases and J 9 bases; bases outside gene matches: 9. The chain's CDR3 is CASSPPGLEAEQFF. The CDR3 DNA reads TGTGCCAGCAGTCCTCCGGGACTAGAGGCTGAGCAGTTCTTC.

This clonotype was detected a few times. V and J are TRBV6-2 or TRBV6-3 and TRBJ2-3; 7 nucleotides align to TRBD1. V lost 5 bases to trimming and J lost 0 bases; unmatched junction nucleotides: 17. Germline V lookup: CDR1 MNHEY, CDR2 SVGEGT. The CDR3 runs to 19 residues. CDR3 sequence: CASSGPPGQPGSSTDTQYF. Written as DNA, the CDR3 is TGTGCCAGCAGTGGGCCCCCGGGACAGCCCGGATCTAGCACAGATACGCAGTATTTT.

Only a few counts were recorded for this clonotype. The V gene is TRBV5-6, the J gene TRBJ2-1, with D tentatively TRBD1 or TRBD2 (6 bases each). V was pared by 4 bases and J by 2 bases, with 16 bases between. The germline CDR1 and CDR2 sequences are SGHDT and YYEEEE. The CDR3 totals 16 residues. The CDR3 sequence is CASSPGGGLAYNEQFF. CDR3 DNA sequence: TGTGCCAGCAGCCCCGGTGGGGGGCTAGCCTACAATGAGCAGTTCTTC.

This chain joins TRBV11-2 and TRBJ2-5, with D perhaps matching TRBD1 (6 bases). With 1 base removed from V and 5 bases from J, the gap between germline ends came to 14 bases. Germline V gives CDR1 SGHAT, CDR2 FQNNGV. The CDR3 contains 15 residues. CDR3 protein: CASSLGTGTPETQYF. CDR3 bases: TGTGCCAGCAGCTTAGGTACCGGGACACCTGAGACCCAGTACTTC.